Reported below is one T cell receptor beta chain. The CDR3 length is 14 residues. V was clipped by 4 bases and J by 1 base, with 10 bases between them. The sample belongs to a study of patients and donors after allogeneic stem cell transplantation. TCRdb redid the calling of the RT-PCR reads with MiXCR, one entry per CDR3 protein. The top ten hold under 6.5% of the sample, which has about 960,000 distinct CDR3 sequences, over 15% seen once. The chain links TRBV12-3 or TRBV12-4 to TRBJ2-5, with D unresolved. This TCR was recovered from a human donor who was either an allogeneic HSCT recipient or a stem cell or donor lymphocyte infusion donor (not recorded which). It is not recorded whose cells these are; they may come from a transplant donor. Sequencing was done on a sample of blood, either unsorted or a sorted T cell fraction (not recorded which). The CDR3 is CASSYRQLQETQYF. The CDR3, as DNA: TGTGCCAGCAGTTATCGGCAACTCCAAGAGACCCAGTACTTC.